This T cell receptor (beta chain) is drawn from a study of early T cells in non-severe SARS-CoV-2 infection. Study background: Bulk RNA from unsorted whole blood was sequenced; chains were unpaired.

This clonotype was seen many times. Antigen unknown. General observations from the study: Matching results from VDJdb favored anti-spike CD8 responses, leaving private and CD4 specificities undetected.

This CDR3 is 14 amino acids long. J was trimmed by 5 bases and V by 7 bases; bases with no gene match: 11. Germline V lookup: CDR1 MNHEY, CDR2 SMNVEV (reference sequence). In the library, individual cDNA molecules carried attached unique molecular identifiers. In TCRdb, the 5' RACE reads were re-called with MiXCR into one record per CDR3 protein. The repertoire includes about 54,000 distinct CDR3 sequences, roughly 8.2% of them detected once, and about 10% sits in the top ten. Sample: whole blood, taken at baseline. This TCR was sampled from an adult who was a healthcare worker with PCR-confirmed SARS-CoV-2 infection or an uninfected control (not recorded which). The chain uses TRBV27 and TRBJ2-7; TRBD2 agrees at 7 bases. The DNA of the CDR3 is TGTGCCAGCAACAGCCTCGGGACTAACGACGAGCAGTACTTC. Its translation is CASNSLGTNDEQYF.